Included here is one T cell receptor (beta chain) sequence, with context. Germline V CDR1 and CDR2: PRHDT, FYEKMQ (reference sequence). Trimming shortened V by 6 bases and J by 2 bases, and 17 bases separated the two germline ends. The CDR3 runs 15 residues. The protocol was immunoSEQ multiplex PCR, while the TCRdb copy is restricted to in-frame clones and leaves out a portion. The sample consists of fewer than 250,000 clones, around nine tenths of them appearing once. The data were taken from a study of blood T cell repertoires in COVID-19. The sample taken for sequencing was PBMCs or T cells enriched from blood (not recorded which). The clonotype was recovered from a man aged 30 to 45 in a cohort exposed to, infected with or recovered from COVID-19 (not recorded which). The chain links TRBV13 to TRBJ2-7, with D tentatively TRBD1 (6 bases). Here the CDR3 DNA reads TGTGCCAGCAGACAACAGGGAAGGAACCCCTACGAGCAGTACTTC. This encodes CASRQQGRNPYEQYF.